This T cell receptor beta chain is from a study of Graves' ophthalmopathy and Graves' hyperthyroidism. This clonotype was counted at least ten times. The TCR beta CDR3 regions underwent amplification from RNA transcripts. HTBI primers were used in a first-round RT-PCR, which preceded a second-round multiplex PCR. MiXCR, applied by TCRdb to the multiplex PCR reads, yields one record per CDR3 protein. The sample has some 350,000 distinct CDR3 sequences, approximately 17% seen once. Trimming at V came to 5 bases and at J to 3 bases, leaving 8 bases not matched to a gene. This CDR3 is 15 amino acids long. Germline loops: CDR1 PRHDT, CDR2 FYEKMQ (reference sequence).

This receptor was obtained from an adult woman with stable Graves' hyperthyroidism. The chain recombines TRBV13 with TRBJ2-7; 9 bases match TRBD1. The sequencing input was peripheral blood. The CDR3 DNA reads TGTGCCAGCAGCAAGGGGGGACAGGGCGGCTACGAGCAGTACTTC. Protein sequence: CASSKGGQGGYEQYF.